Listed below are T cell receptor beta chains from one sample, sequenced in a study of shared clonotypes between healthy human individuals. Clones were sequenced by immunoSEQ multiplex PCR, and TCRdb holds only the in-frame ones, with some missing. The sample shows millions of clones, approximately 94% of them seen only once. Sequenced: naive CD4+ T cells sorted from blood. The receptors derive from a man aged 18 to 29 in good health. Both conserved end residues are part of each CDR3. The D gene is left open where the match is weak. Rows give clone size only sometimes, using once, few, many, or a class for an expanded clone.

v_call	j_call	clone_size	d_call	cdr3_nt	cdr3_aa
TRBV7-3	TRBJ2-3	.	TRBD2	TGTGCCAGCAGCCCAAACCGGCTAGCGGGGATAGATACGCAGTATTTT	CASSPNRLAGIDTQYF
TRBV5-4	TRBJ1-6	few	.	TGTGCCAGCAGCTTGGATCGCTCACCCCTCCACTTT	CASSLDRSPLHF
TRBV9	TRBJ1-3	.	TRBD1	TGTGCCAGCAGCGGACGGACAGGGACTGGAAACACCATATATTTT	CASSGRTGTGNTIYF
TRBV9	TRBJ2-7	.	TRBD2	TGTGCCAGCAGCCCCCGCGGAAGCGGGATTTACTACGAGCAGTACTTC	CASSPRGSGIYYEQYF
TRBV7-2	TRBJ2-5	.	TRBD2	TGTGCCAGCAGCTTAGACCTCCTTAGGACTAGCGGGAGAAGAGAGACCCAGTACTTC	CASSLDLLRTSGRRETQYF
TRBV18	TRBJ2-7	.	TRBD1	TGTGCCAGCTCACGAGGGACAGGGGAAGTCTACGAGCAGTACTTC	CASSRGTGEVYEQYF
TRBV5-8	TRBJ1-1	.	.	TGTGCCAGCAGCTTGTACAGCATGAACACTGAAGCTTTCTTT	CASSLYSMNTEAFF
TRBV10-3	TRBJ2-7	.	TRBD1	TGTGCCATCGGCAGGGGGCCTTACGAGCAGTACTTC	CAIGRGPYEQYF
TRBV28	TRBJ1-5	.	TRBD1	TGTGCCAGTCGACCGGGACAGAGCCATAAACAGCCCCAGCATTTT	CASRPGQSHKQPQHF
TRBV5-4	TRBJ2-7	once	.	TGTGCCAGCAGCTTGTCGGGGTTAGGGAACTACGAGCAGTACTTC	CASSLSGLGNYEQYF
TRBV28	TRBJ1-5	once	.	TGTGCCAGCACCCTCCGGGACACAAATCAGCCCCAGCATTTT	CASTLRDTNQPQHF
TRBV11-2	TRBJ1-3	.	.	TGTGCCAGCAGCAAACAGGGAAACACCATATATTTT	CASSKQGNTIYF
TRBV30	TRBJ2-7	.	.	TGTGCCTGGAGAGCCTTGGGGTCCAACTCCTACGAGCAGTACTTC	CAWRALGSNSYEQYF
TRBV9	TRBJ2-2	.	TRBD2	TGTGCCAGCAGCGTAGAGCTAGCGGACACCGGGGAGCTGTTTTTT	CASSVELADTGELFF